This T cell receptor beta chain was captured in a study of cytotoxic CD8 clonotypes in ibrutinib-treated CLL. With respect to this clone: Its matching antigen is unknown.

The protocol was immunoSEQ multiplex PCR, while the TCRdb copy is restricted to in-frame clones and leaves out a portion. This table holds about 140,000 clones, 75% to 85% found once. Whole-study results and caveats: Baseline values of clonality outstripped age-matched healthy donors and followed circulating CD8+ T-cell counts.

Trimming cost V 6 bases and J 8 bases, with 10 bases left between them. CDR3 length: 10 residues. The germline V gene encodes CDR1 DFQATT and CDR2 SNEGSKA (reference sequence). The TCR originated in a human donor with chronic lymphocytic leukemia. Source: PBMCs, taken after 36 months of ibrutinib treatment. This sequence joins TRBV20-1 and TRBJ1-1, with D perhaps matching TRBD1 (5 bases). CDR3 amino acids: CSALGGEAFF. The DNA of the CDR3 is TGCAGTGCCTTGGGGGGGGAAGCTTTCTTT.